These 28 T cell receptor beta chains were all obtained from the same sample, sequenced in a study of T cell repertoires in cytomegalovirus infection. TCRdb fed the reads into MiXCR, producing one record per CDR3 protein. Among 300,000 to 400,000 distinct CDR3 sequences listed, around 18% were seen once. The sequencing input was PBMCs. These receptor sequences come from a human donor in good health (CMV status not recorded). Some clones in this sample may be carry-over from other donors' samples.

In DNA form, the CDR3 reads TGCAGTGCTAGAAGGTGGAACACTGAAGCTTTCTTT. Translated, it gives CSARRWNTEAFF. The genes are TRBV20-1 and TRBJ1-1, with D unclear. V was clipped by 2 bases and J by 1 base, with 5 bases between them. Germline V gives CDR1 DFQATT, CDR2 SNEGSKA (reference sequence). The CDR3 spans 12 residues.

This clonotype was recorded at least ten times. The chain couples TRBV7-8 to TRBJ2-3; 7 nucleotides line up with TRBD1. The germline V gene encodes CDR1 SGHVS and CDR2 FQNEAQ. CDR3 size: 13 residues. Losses at the gene ends were 4 bases for V and 4 bases for J; bases not matched to a gene: 2. The CDR3: CASSSGTADTQYF. In nucleotides, the CDR3 is TGTGCCAGCAGCTCCGGGACAGCAGATACGCAGTATTTT.

This CDR3 reads CASGANNNSPLHF. The CDR3 nucleotides read TGTGCCAGCGGGGCAAACAATAATTCACCCCTCCACTTT. V usage is TRBV5-5 and J usage is TRBJ1-6; a possible D gene is TRBD1 (5 bases). This CDR3 region has 13 residues. From germline, CDR1 is SGHKS and CDR2 YYEKEE (reference sequence). V gave up 7 bases and J gave up 5 bases, with 10 bases separating them.

V is TRBV7-2 and J is TRBJ2-1, with TRBD2 matching over 7 bases. The junction had 8 bases not matched to a gene; V was cut back by 3 bases and J by 6 bases. CDR1 SGHTA and CDR2 FQGNSA come from the germline V gene. The CDR3 length is 15 residues. CDR3 coding DNA: TGTGCCAGCAGCTTCGGGCCCCGCGGGGGCAATGAGCAGTTCTTC. Its translation: CASSFGPRGGNEQFF.

The chain couples TRBV28 to TRBJ1-5; D may be TRBD1 (5 bases). This CDR3 has 16 residues. The germline gives CDR1 MDHEN, CDR2 SYDVKM. V shed 6 bases and J shed 2 bases, with 17 bases lying between them. The CDR3 region is CASSSGTGSRNQPQHF. CDR3 nucleotide sequence: TGTGCCAGCAGCAGCGGGACGGGGAGTCGCAATCAGCCCCAGCATTTT. The whole variable domain, filled in from reference TRBV28 and TRBJ1-5, reads DVKVTQSSRYLVKRTGEKVFLECVQDMDHENMFWYRQDPGLGLRLIYFSYDVKMKEKGDIPEGYSVSREKKERFSLILESASTNQTSMYLCASSSGTGSRNQPQHFGDGTRLSIL.

This clonotype has ten or more counts. V gene TRBV7-2 combines with J gene TRBJ1-1, with D unresolved. The CDR3 covers 14 residues. Per the germline V gene, CDR1 is SGHTA and CDR2 is FQGNSA. V was clipped by 1 base and J by 4 bases, with 10 bases between them. CDR3: CASSLGLAGTEAFF. The DNA for the CDR3 is TGTGCCAGCAGCTTAGGTCTGGCGGGCACTGAAGCTTTCTTT.

For this clonotype: Mismatch with germline at one junction end may stem from a read error. The chain employs TRBV7-2 and TRBJ2-3; 14 bases line up with TRBD2. The CDR3 has 15 residues. From germline, CDR1 is SGHTA and CDR2 FQGNSA. CDR3 region: CASSPPGLAGDTQFF. In DNA form, the CDR3 reads TGTGCCAGCAGCCCCCCGGGACTAGCGGGAGATACACAGTTTTTT.

There are many counts of this clonotype. The chain carries TRBV7-2 and TRBJ2-1; TRBD1 aligns across 10 bases. Trimming took 2 bases from V and 0 from J; bases not matched to a gene: 19. Germline V gene data show CDR1 as SGHTA and CDR2 as FQGNSA. The CDR3 is 22 residues long. The CDR3 region is CASSLRSRPGQGWSSSYNEQFF. CDR3 in DNA: TGTGCCAGCAGCTTACGTAGTAGGCCGGGACAGGGGTGGTCGAGCTCCTACAATGAGCAGTTCTTC.

This clonotype was observed a handful of times. The V and J genes are TRBV20-1 and TRBJ2-1, with D unclear. The CDR3 length is 13 residues. The germline V gene has CDR1 DFQATT and CDR2 SNEGSKA (reference sequence). The ends were cut back, 6 bases at V and 5 bases at J, with 14 bases in the middle. The CDR3 sequence is CSAPSPPHNEQFF. DNA for the CDR3: TGCAGTGCACCTTCCCCACCCCACAATGAGCAGTTCTTC.

This clonotype has a handful of counts. This rearrangement joins TRBV6-6 to TRBJ2-1, with TRBD2 as a possible D gene (6 bases). Germline CDR1 MNHNY, CDR2 SVGAGI (reference sequence). The V end lost 2 bases, the J end lost 12 bases, and 11 bases lay between the germline ends. The CDR3 is 12 amino acids. CDR3 DNA: TGTGCCAGCAGTTACGCCGGGAGTGTGCAGTTCTTC. This codes for CASSYAGSVQFF.

DNA for the CDR3: TGTGCCAGTAGTTTCCCGGGACAGGGACAAGAGACCCAGTACTTC. The encoded protein is CASSFPGQGQETQYF. The chain uses TRBV19 and TRBJ2-5; 9 nucleotides match TRBD1. The CDR3 sequence is 15 residues long. The ends lost 5 bases at V and 2 bases at J; junction bases unmatched: 6. CDR1 and CDR2 from the germline V gene are LNHDA and SQIVND (reference sequence).

This clonotype was found many times. The chain is built from TRBV6-5 and TRBJ1-5; 8 bases map to TRBD1. With V trimmed by 5 bases and J by 3 bases, 3 bases remained unmatched. The CDR3 has 14 amino acids. Germline CDR1 is MNHEY and CDR2 is SVGAGI. The CDR3 region is CASSGQGLNQPQHF. CDR3 nucleotides: TGTGCCAGCAGTGGACAGGGCCTCAATCAGCCCCAGCATTTT.

The rearrangement joins TRBV6-5 to TRBJ1-4; 7 nucleotides match TRBD1. This CDR3 region has 15 residues. CDR1 is MNHEY and CDR2 is SVGAGI in the germline V gene. V lost 2 bases, J lost 7 bases, and 7 bases stayed unmatched. CDR3 loop: CASSYGDRDGEKLFF. The CDR3 region has the DNA TGTGCCAGCAGTTACGGCGACAGGGACGGTGAAAAACTGTTTTTT.

The CDR3 DNA sequence: TGCAGTGCCTACAGGGGGGACAATCAGCCCCAGCATTTT. It encodes CSAYRGDNQPQHF. The chain carries TRBV20-1 and TRBJ1-5; 8 nucleotides align to TRBD1. The CDR3 has 13 residues. Looked up from germline, CDR1 is DFQATT and CDR2 is SNEGSKA (reference sequence). The V segment lost 6 bases and the J segment 3 bases; nucleotides outside the gene matches: 4.

This clonotype was recorded at least ten times. The chain joins TRBV7-2 to TRBJ1-4; TRBD1 aligns across 9 bases. The V and J ends lost 5 bases and 7 bases, in that order; junction bases with no gene match: 8. Germline loops: CDR1 SGHTA, CDR2 FQGNSA. This CDR3 is built from 15 residues. The CDR3 DNA follows: TGTGCCAGCAGCCCTACAGGGGGCTTCGGTGAAAAACTGTTTTTT. Protein: CASSPTGGFGEKLFF.

This clonotype came up a few times. V gene TRBV19 combines with J gene TRBJ2-7; perhaps TRBD1 as D (5 bases). Trimming pared 6 bases from V and 2 bases from J, leaving 11 bases between. Germline CDR1 and CDR2: LNHDA and SQIVND (reference sequence). The CDR3 loop spans 13 amino acids. The CDR3 coding sequence is TGTGCCAGTAGCTCGATGGGGCCCTACGAGCAGTACTTC. Translating gives CASSSMGPYEQYF.

The gene calls are TRBV6-2 or TRBV6-3 and TRBJ2-7, with 12 bases lining up with TRBD2. The CDR3 loop spans 17 amino acids. From germline, CDR1 is MNHEY and CDR2 SVGEGT. The V segment lost 6 bases and the J segment 3 bases; nucleotides outside the gene matches: 12. CDR3 loop: CASSRGLAGTPFYEQYF. In DNA, the CDR3 is TGTGCCAGCAGCCGAGGACTAGCGGGAACCCCCTTCTACGAGCAGTACTTC.

This clonotype was recorded at least ten times. The gene calls are TRBV7-2 and TRBJ1-2, with 8 bases identical to TRBD1. Trimming cost V 4 bases and J 10 bases; bases outside gene matches: 8. The CDR3 totals 13 residues. The germline V gene encodes CDR1 SGHTA and CDR2 FQGNSA. CDR3 sequence (DNA): TGTGCCAGCAGCTACGGGGACAGGCCTTACTACACCTTC. This sequence encodes CASSYGDRPYYTF.

This clonotype was observed a few times. The J gene is TRBJ2-3, the V gene TRBV20-1, with TRBD2 matching over 10 bases. The germline CDR1 and CDR2 sequences are DFQATT and SNEGSKA (reference sequence). V lost 4 bases to trimming and J lost 5 bases; unmatched junction nucleotides: 6. The CDR3 length is 14 residues. CDR3 bases: TGCAGTGCTACTAGCGGGAGTGGAGAAGATACGCAGTATTTT. Its translation is CSATSGSGEDTQYF.

This clonotype was recorded a few times. The rearrangement joins TRBV10-3 to TRBJ2-3; no reliable D call. Looked up from germline, CDR1 is ENHRY and CDR2 is SYGVKD. This CDR3 comprises 11 residues. The germline V and J ends were trimmed by 6 bases and 3 bases, with 4 bases remaining between them. The chain's CDR3 is CAISQTDTQYF. As DNA, the CDR3 is TGTGCCATCAGCCAGACAGATACGCAGTATTTT.

A word on this clonotype: Germline and junction disagree at one end, which may indicate a read error. The V call is TRBV5-1, the J call TRBJ1-6; D ambiguous. Germline assignment: CDR1 SGHRS and CDR2 YFSETQ. The CDR3 sequence is 15 residues long. The chain's CDR3 is CAGSFRSRANSPLHF. The CDR3 DNA reads as TGCGCCGGCAGCTTCCGGTCAAGGGCTAATTCACCCCTCCACTTT. Complete variable domain (other parts from reference TRBV5-1 and TRBJ1-6): KAGVTQTPRYLIKTRGQQVTLSCSPISGHRSVSWYQQTPGQGLQFLFEYFSETQRNKGNFPGRFSGRQFSNSRSEMNVSTLELGDSALYLCAGSFRSRANSPLHFGNGTRLTVT.

This clonotype has ten or more counts. The V and J genes are TRBV7-9 and TRBJ2-3; 13 bases line up with TRBD2. CDR3 length equals 17 residues. Germline V lookup: CDR1 SEHNR, CDR2 FQNEAQ (reference sequence). The ends lost 4 bases at V and 2 bases at J; junction bases unmatched: 6. The CDR3 bases are TGTGCCAGCAGCTCCGGACTAGCGGGAGAGACCACAGATACGCAGTATTTT. Translated: CASSSGLAGETTDTQYF.

The rearrangement links TRBV28 to TRBJ2-1; 9 bases line up with TRBD2. Germline assignment: CDR1 MDHEN and CDR2 SYDVKM. This CDR3 region has 16 residues. V gave up 6 bases and J gave up 0 bases; unmatched junction bases: 6. CDR3 bases: TGTGCCAGCAGGCGGGGGGGGGTAGGCTCCTACAATGAGCAGTTCTTC. The encoded protein is CASRRGGVGSYNEQFF.

This clonotype appeared many times. The V and J genes are TRBV7-9 and TRBJ2-5; 7 bases line up with TRBD2. Germline V gene lookup returns CDR1 SEHNR and CDR2 FQNEAQ (reference sequence). V lost 4 bases, J lost 2 bases, and 13 bases stayed unmatched. The CDR3 runs to 17 residues. The CDR3: CASSSPTSQPIQETQYF. CDR3 in DNA: TGTGCCAGCAGCTCTCCGACTAGCCAGCCCATACAAGAGACCCAGTACTTC.

There are a few counts of this clonotype. The J gene is TRBJ1-6, the V gene TRBV10-3; 10 nucleotides agree with TRBD1. Looked up from germline, CDR1 is ENHRY and CDR2 is SYGVKD. CDR3 length: 15 residues. Trimming at V came to 6 bases and at J to 5 bases, leaving 4 bases not matched to a gene. CDR3: CAIRPGTGDNSPLHF. CDR3 DNA: TGTGCCATCAGACCCGGGACAGGGGATAATTCACCCCTCCACTTT.

This clonotype was picked up many times. This chain links TRBV4-2 with TRBJ1-2; D is perhaps TRBD1 (5 bases). V dropped 0 bases and J dropped 0 bases, with 11 bases sitting between them. The CDR3 loop spans 16 amino acids. Germline V gene lookup returns CDR1 LGHNA and CDR2 YNFKEQ. CDR3 nucleotides: TGTGCCAGCAGCCAAGACGAGCAGGGCTCTAACTATGGCTACACCTTC. It specifies CASSQDEQGSNYGYTF.

J is TRBJ2-3 and V is TRBV19; 8 bases map to TRBD1. The V segment lost 7 bases and the J segment 1 base; nucleotides outside the gene matches: 7. Germline assignment: CDR1 LNHDA and CDR2 SQIVND (reference sequence). This CDR3 region has 15 residues. The CDR3 DNA sequence: TGTGCCAGTAAAGTCGGCAGGGGGCGCACAGATACGCAGTATTTT. It is translated as CASKVGRGRTDTQYF.

This chain joins TRBV24-1 and TRBJ2-1, with no clear D. The CDR3 is made up of 13 amino acids. V lost 0 bases and J lost 6, with 5 bases in between. The germline V gene encodes CDR1 KGHDR and CDR2 SFDVKD. CDR3 bases: TGTGCCACCAGTGATTTGTGGGGCAATGAGCAGTTCTTC. It translates to CATSDLWGNEQFF.